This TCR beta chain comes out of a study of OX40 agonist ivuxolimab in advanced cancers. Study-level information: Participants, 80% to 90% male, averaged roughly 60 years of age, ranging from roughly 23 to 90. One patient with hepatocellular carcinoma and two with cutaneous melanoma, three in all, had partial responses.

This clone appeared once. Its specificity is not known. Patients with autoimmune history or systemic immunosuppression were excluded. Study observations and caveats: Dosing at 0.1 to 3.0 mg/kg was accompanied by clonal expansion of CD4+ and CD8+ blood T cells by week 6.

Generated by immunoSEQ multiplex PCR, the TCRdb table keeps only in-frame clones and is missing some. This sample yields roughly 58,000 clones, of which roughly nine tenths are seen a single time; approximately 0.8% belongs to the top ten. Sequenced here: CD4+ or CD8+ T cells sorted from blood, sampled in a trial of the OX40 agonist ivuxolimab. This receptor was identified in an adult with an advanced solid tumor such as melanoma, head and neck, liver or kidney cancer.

DNA for the CDR3: TGTGCCAGAAGCCCAGCGGGGTTCTCCTACGAGCAGTACTTC. This gives the protein CARSPAGFSYEQYF. The rearrangement links TRBV5-3 to TRBJ2-7, with 7 positions matching TRBD2. TRBV5-3 carries the ORF label, with uncertain function. This CDR3 has 14 residues. With 4 bases clipped from V and 0 bases from J, the junction kept 4 bases outside the gene matches.